The 9 T cell receptor beta chains below were found in one sample sequenced in a study of cytotoxic CD8 clonotypes in ibrutinib-treated CLL. Produced via immunoSEQ multiplex PCR; TCRdb's table is partial and in-frame only. The table lists 150,000 to 200,000 clones, 81% of them singletons. The specimen was PBMCs, collected after 12 months of ibrutinib treatment. The receptors derive from a human donor with chronic lymphocytic leukemia.

CDR3 DNA sequence: TGTGCCACGAGTGGGGATTACACTGAAGCTTTCTTT. Protein sequence: CATSGDYTEAFF. This chain links TRBV19 with TRBJ1-1; D is uncertain. Between the trimmed V and J ends, which lost 10 bases and 3 bases, there was a span of 12 bases. Per the germline V gene, CDR1 is LNHDA and CDR2 is SQIVND (reference sequence). This CDR3 has 12 residues.

This clone was observed a handful of times. The chain combines TRBV7-2 with TRBJ2-5; the D is unclear. V was pared by 5 bases and J by 1 base, with 5 bases between. CDR1 is SGHTA and CDR2 is FQGNSA in the germline V gene. The CDR3 spans 12 residues. The CDR3 DNA follows: TGTGCCAGCAGCGGACCCCAAGAGACCCAGTACTTC. This codes for CASSGPQETQYF.

This clone came up a few times. V is TRBV28 and J is TRBJ2-3; maybe TRBD1 (5 bases). The CDR3 is 15 amino acids. V was pared by 3 bases and J by 2 bases, with 12 bases between. Germline V gives CDR1 MDHEN, CDR2 SYDVKM. The CDR3 reads CASSLGPGNTDTQYF. For the CDR3, the DNA is TGTGCCAGCAGTTTGGGGCCAGGCAACACAGATACGCAGTATTTT.

In this sample, this clone turned up once. This chain joins TRBV28 and TRBJ2-3; possible D gene TRBD1, 5 bases. The CDR3 has 16 residues. CDR1 and CDR2 (germline): MDHEN, SYDVKM. Trimming pared 4 bases from V and 1 base from J, leaving 15 bases between. Here the CDR3 DNA reads TGTGCCAGCAGTTCAAACAGGTTCTCTGGCACAGATACGCAGTATTTT. Protein sequence: CASSSNRFSGTDTQYF.

This chain links TRBV7-2 with TRBJ1-5, with D tentatively TRBD1 (6 bases). The V gene's germline CDR1 is SGHTA and CDR2 FQGNSA. V lost 3 bases to trimming and J lost 2 bases, with 14 bases between them. The CDR3 is made up of 16 amino acids. CDR3 in amino acids: CASSLSAGAGNQPQHF. The CDR3 nucleotides read TGTGCCAGCAGCTTGAGCGCGGGGGCGGGCAATCAGCCCCAGCATTTT.

The genes are TRBV7-2 and TRBJ2-3; 10 bases match TRBD2. Losses at the gene ends were 4 bases for V and 4 bases for J; bases not matched to a gene: 5. Germline values: CDR1 SGHTA, CDR2 FQGNSA. The CDR3 extends over 15 amino acids. CDR3: CASSSTSGVADTQYF. The DNA of the CDR3 is TGTGCCAGCAGCTCTACTAGCGGGGTAGCAGATACGCAGTATTTT. Drawing the rest from reference TRBV7-2 and TRBJ2-3, the complete variable domain is GAGVSQSPSNKVTEKGKDVELRCDPISGHTALYWYRQSLGQGLEFLIYFQGNSAPDKSGLPSDRFSAERTGGSVSTLTIQRTQQEDSAVYLCASSSTSGVADTQYFGPGTRLTVL.

The genes are TRBV4-3 and TRBJ2-2, with 7 bases fitting TRBD2. The CDR3 contains 16 residues. CDR1 is LGHNA and CDR2 is YSLEER in the germline V gene. With 5 bases clipped from V and 0 bases from J, the junction kept 6 bases outside the gene matches. The DNA for the CDR3 is TGCGCCAGCAGCAATTTAGCGGGCACGAACACCGGGGAGCTGTTTTTT. It yields the protein CASSNLAGTNTGELFF.

The V and J genes are TRBV10-2 and TRBJ2-7; the D gene is possibly TRBD2 (6 bases). The CDR3 totals 14 residues. Trimming pared 7 bases from V and 2 bases from J, leaving 15 bases between. The germline V gene has CDR1 WSHSY and CDR2 SAAADI. The CDR3 DNA reads as TGCGCCAGCACAAGAAGCGGGCCAGCCTACGAGCAGTACTTC. Translating it yields CASTRSGPAYEQYF.

The CDR3: CASSHGQGTDTQYF. The CDR3 nucleotides are TGTGCCAGCAGCCATGGACAGGGAACAGATACGCAGTATTTT. This chain uses TRBV4-2 with TRBJ2-3; 8 positions match TRBD1. This CDR3 is built from 14 residues. Per the germline V gene, CDR1 is LGHNA and CDR2 is YNFKEQ. J was trimmed by 3 bases and V by 3 bases; bases with no gene match: 2.